This T cell receptor beta chain was found in a study of T-cell memory formation after mild COVID-19. Study information: For the most part, TCR clusters were specific to one donor.

Whole-study results and caveats: Later expanders leaned toward CD4+, whereas clones contracting from day 15 to 85 were balanced CD4/CD8.

TCRdb recomputed calls from the 5' RACE reads with MiXCR, one row per CDR3 protein. The sample records about 210,000 distinct CDR3 sequences, about 10% being singletons. The CDR3 has 14 amino acids. Between the trimmed V and J ends, which lost 5 bases and 4 bases, there was a span of 11 bases. Germline CDR1 reads SEHNR; CDR2 reads FQNEAQ (reference sequence). In the case of this clonotype: Its antigen is unknown.

Source material: PBMCs or a T cell subset sorted from them (not recorded which). This chain connects TRBV7-9 to TRBJ1-4; no clear D. The sequence derives from a man aged 18 to 35 who had mild COVID-19 (a few samples of this study predate the infection). Cell type and time point are not known. The CDR3 reads CASSVGRFNEKLFF. CDR3 nucleotides: TGTGCCAGCAGCGTCGGGCGTTTTAATGAAAAACTGTTTTTT.